The rows below give T cell receptor beta chains drawn from one sample of a study of blood T cell repertoires in COVID-19. Repertoires were generated with immunoSEQ multiplex PCR, while TCRdb's copy carries only in-frame clones and drops some. The sample holds 90,000 or so clones, 85% to 90% seen once. Sequenced: peripheral blood. Receptors were obtained from an elderly woman with active COVID-19. CDR3s include the opening cysteine and the closing phenylalanine or tryptophan. The D gene is left open where the match is weak.

d_gene: TRBD2
v_gene: TRBV3-1/TRBV3-2
j_gene: TRBJ2-7
CDR3aa: CASSQSGTIYYF

d_gene: TRBD1
v_gene: TRBV5-5
j_gene: TRBJ1-4
CDR3aa: CASSQTGFNEKLFF

d_gene: TRBD2
v_gene: TRBV2
j_gene: TRBJ2-1
CDR3aa: CASSRTSGGTYEQFF

d_gene: TRBD2
v_gene: TRBV9
j_gene: TRBJ2-1
CDR3aa: CASSVRSGSSYNEQFF

d_gene: -
v_gene: TRBV24-1
j_gene: TRBJ2-2
CDR3aa: CATSDRLTSAAGELFF

d_gene: -
v_gene: TRBV28
j_gene: TRBJ1-5
CDR3aa: CASSRPGGGRQPQHF

d_gene: TRBD1
v_gene: TRBV29-1
j_gene: TRBJ1-1
CDR3aa: CSADRENTEAFF

d_gene: TRBD1
v_gene: TRBV10-3
j_gene: TRBJ2-2
CDR3aa: CAISETPTGNQFTGELFF

d_gene: TRBD1
v_gene: TRBV28
j_gene: TRBJ1-5
CDR3aa: CASSLQGGGNQPQHF

d_gene: -
v_gene: TRBV7-3
j_gene: TRBJ2-3
CDR3aa: CASSRTRTSTDTQYF

d_gene: -
v_gene: TRBV5-1
j_gene: TRBJ2-1
CDR3aa: CASTVTSSYNEQFF

d_gene: -
v_gene: TRBV7-2
j_gene: TRBJ2-2
CDR3aa: CASTIRASVNTGELFF

d_gene: TRBD2
v_gene: TRBV28
j_gene: TRBJ2-4
CDR3aa: CASIGGGLAKNIQYF

d_gene: TRBD2
v_gene: TRBV27
j_gene: TRBJ2-7
CDR3aa: CASSRAGTIYEQYF

d_gene: TRBD2
v_gene: TRBV7-9
j_gene: TRBJ2-3
CDR3aa: CASSLVGGASTDTQYF

d_gene: TRBD2
v_gene: TRBV2
j_gene: TRBJ2-7
CDR3aa: CASRPGTSVSYEQYF

d_gene: -
v_gene: TRBV3-1/TRBV3-2
j_gene: TRBJ2-7
CDR3aa: CASSQDFRQFYEQYF

d_gene: TRBD2
v_gene: TRBV7-4
j_gene: TRBJ2-7
CDR3aa: CASSLVSVCRRENYEQYF

d_gene: -
v_gene: TRBV5-6
j_gene: TRBJ1-2
CDR3aa: CASSLQGGYGYTF

d_gene: TRBD1
v_gene: TRBV9
j_gene: TRBJ1-4
CDR3aa: CASSAQGATNEKLFF

d_gene: TRBD1
v_gene: TRBV6-5
j_gene: TRBJ2-1
CDR3aa: CASSMPRQGANEQFF

d_gene: -
v_gene: TRBV6-7
j_gene: TRBJ2-3
CDR3aa: CASIRFPGSSPDTQYF

d_gene: -
v_gene: TRBV5-1
j_gene: TRBJ2-5
CDR3aa: CASTRGNAGQETQYF

d_gene: TRBD2
v_gene: TRBV7-2
j_gene: TRBJ2-1
CDR3aa: CASSLVGTSGSEQFF

d_gene: TRBD2
v_gene: TRBV4-2
j_gene: TRBJ2-1
CDR3aa: CASSPSAGTSGVGAGEQFF

d_gene: -
v_gene: TRBV12-1
j_gene: TRBJ2-7
CDR3aa: CASSRQQGASSYEQYF

d_gene: TRBD1
v_gene: TRBV3-1/TRBV3-2
j_gene: TRBJ1-3
CDR3aa: CASSPRDRGNTIYF

d_gene: TRBD2
v_gene: TRBV5-1
j_gene: TRBJ2-2
CDR3aa: CASSFWAGAGTGELFF

d_gene: TRBD1
v_gene: TRBV15
j_gene: TRBJ2-5
CDR3aa: CATSSQWDRGRETQYF

d_gene: -
v_gene: TRBV6-2/TRBV6-3
j_gene: TRBJ2-7
CDR3aa: CASSTVTNYEQYF

d_gene: -
v_gene: TRBV7-3
j_gene: TRBJ2-1
CDR3aa: CASSLIGGSYNEQFF

d_gene: -
v_gene: TRBV9
j_gene: TRBJ2-3
CDR3aa: CASSPGVGHGDTQYF

d_gene: TRBD2
v_gene: TRBV3-1/TRBV3-2
j_gene: TRBJ2-7
CDR3aa: CASRYGGTYEQYF

d_gene: -
v_gene: TRBV27
j_gene: TRBJ2-3
CDR3aa: CASSLSSAGPTDTQYF

d_gene: -
v_gene: TRBV7-9
j_gene: TRBJ2-7
CDR3aa: CASSLATGSYEQYF

d_gene: TRBD1
v_gene: TRBV5-4
j_gene: TRBJ2-5
CDR3aa: CASTQDRAETQYF

d_gene: -
v_gene: TRBV14
j_gene: TRBJ2-6
CDR3aa: CASASVTGGGVGANVLTF

d_gene: -
v_gene: TRBV28
j_gene: TRBJ2-3
CDR3aa: CASSFGGTTTDTQYF

d_gene: TRBD2
v_gene: TRBV28
j_gene: TRBJ2-3
CDR3aa: CASSLVRLAGVTQYF

d_gene: -
v_gene: TRBV4-2
j_gene: TRBJ1-5
CDR3aa: CARTHTVLDQPQHF

d_gene: -
v_gene: TRBV19
j_gene: TRBJ2-1
CDR3aa: CASSIAVNSYNEQFF

d_gene: -
v_gene: TRBV19
j_gene: TRBJ1-3
CDR3aa: CASSGRTGNTIYF

d_gene: TRBD2
v_gene: TRBV7-2
j_gene: TRBJ2-1
CDR3aa: CASSLQQGTSGSGEQFF

d_gene: -
v_gene: TRBV5-1
j_gene: TRBJ2-3
CDR3aa: CASSLGTGGTDTQYF

d_gene: -
v_gene: TRBV28
j_gene: TRBJ2-7
CDR3aa: CASNRAVGEQYF

d_gene: TRBD1
v_gene: TRBV5-4
j_gene: TRBJ2-7
CDR3aa: CASSKGQGRYEQYF

d_gene: -
v_gene: TRBV6-2/TRBV6-3
j_gene: TRBJ1-2
CDR3aa: CASCQQGSYGYTF

d_gene: -
v_gene: TRBV7-3
j_gene: TRBJ2-3
CDR3aa: CASSSSGRGSSDTQYF